This T cell receptor beta chain was identified in a study of shared clonotypes between healthy human individuals. Study conclusions and caveats: Sequencing depth was expected to influence donor clonotype sharing. There were few donors, and this limited the genetic and exposure-history diversity represented.

Per germline, CDR1 MDHEN and CDR2 SYDVKM. Trimming stripped 6 bases from V and 0 bases from J, with 8 bases between. CDR3 length equals 14 residues. The genomic DNA of each subset was split evenly across several immunoSEQ plates. Unsorted PBMC DNA underwent sequencing on ten immunoSEQ deep assay plates. Assay used: immunoSEQ multiplex PCR; TCRdb lists only in-frame clones, some missing. The profile shows approximately 500,000 clones, around 79% of them singletons. Comments on this clone: Its antigen is not known.

This chain links TRBV28 with TRBJ1-4, with unresolved D. What was sequenced was PBMCs. The TCR was taken from a woman in her thirties or forties in good health. Some clones in this sample may be carry-over from other donors' samples. The CDR3 spells CASSWIATNEKLFF. CDR3 bases: TGTGCCAGCAGCTGGATTGCAACTAATGAAAAACTGTTTTTT.